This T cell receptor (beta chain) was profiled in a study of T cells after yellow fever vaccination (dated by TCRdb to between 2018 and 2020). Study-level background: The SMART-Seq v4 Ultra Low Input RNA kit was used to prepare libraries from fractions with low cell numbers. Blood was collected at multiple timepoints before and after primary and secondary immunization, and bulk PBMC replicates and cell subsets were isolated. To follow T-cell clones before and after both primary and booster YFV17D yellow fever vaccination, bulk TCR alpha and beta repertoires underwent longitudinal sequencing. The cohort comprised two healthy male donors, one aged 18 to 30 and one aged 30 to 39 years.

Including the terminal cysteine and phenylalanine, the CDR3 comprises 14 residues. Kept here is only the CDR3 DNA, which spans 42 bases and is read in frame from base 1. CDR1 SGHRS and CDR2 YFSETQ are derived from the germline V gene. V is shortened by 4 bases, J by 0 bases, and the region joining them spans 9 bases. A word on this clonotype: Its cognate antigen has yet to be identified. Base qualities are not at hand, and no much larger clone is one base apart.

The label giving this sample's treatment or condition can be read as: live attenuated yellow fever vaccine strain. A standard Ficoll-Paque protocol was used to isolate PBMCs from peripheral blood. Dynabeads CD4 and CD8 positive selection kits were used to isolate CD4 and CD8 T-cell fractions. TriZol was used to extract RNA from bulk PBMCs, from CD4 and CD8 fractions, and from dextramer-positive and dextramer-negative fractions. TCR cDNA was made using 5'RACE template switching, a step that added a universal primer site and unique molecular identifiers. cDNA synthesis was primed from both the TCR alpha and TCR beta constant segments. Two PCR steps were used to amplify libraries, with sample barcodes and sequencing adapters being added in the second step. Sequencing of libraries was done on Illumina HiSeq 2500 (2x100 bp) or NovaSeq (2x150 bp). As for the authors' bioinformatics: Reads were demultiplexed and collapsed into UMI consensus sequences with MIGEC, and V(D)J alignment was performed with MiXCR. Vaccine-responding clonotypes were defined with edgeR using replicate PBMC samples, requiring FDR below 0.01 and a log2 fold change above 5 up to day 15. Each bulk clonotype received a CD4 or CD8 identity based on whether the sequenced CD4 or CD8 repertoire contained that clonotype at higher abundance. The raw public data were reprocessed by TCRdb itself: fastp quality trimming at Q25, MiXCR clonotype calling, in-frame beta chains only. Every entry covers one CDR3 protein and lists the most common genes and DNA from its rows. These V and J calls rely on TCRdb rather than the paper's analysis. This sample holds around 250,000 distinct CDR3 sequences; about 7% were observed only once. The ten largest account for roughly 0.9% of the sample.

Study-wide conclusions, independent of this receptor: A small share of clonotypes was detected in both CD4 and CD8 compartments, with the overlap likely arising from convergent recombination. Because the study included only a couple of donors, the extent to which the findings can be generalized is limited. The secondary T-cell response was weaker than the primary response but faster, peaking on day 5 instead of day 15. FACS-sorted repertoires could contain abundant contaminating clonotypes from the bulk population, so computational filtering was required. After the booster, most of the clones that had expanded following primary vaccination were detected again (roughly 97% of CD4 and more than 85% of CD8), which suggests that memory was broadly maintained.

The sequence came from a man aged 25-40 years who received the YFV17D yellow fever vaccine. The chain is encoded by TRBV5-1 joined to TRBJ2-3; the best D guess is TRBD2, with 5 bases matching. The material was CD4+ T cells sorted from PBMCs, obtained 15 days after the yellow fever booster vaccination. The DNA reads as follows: TGCGCCAGCAGCACAGCGGCCAGCACAGATACGCAGTATTTT. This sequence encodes CASSTAASTDTQYF.